A selection of T cell receptor beta chains follows, all from one sample in a study of blood T cell repertoires in COVID-19. The assay was immunoSEQ multiplex PCR, and TCRdb's table has in-frame clones only and misses some. The top ten clones hold about 3.4% of a sample with about 160,000 clones, 75% to 90% of them seen once. The sample consisted of PBMCs or T cells enriched from blood (not recorded which). These receptors were taken from a woman in her sixties who had recovered from COVID-19. The CDR3 runs from the conserved cysteine through the conserved F or W. Each record gives: J gene, clone size, D gene, V gene, CDR3 DNA, CDR3 protein. D genes are given only for firm matches. Clone size is given for some rows only: seen once, a few or many times, or a class if the clone is expanded.

J gene: TRBJ2-3
clone size: .
D gene: .
V gene: TRBV29-1
CDR3 DNA: TGCAGCGTTGAAGACCCGTTTGGCCCTCCGGGAGATACGCAGTATTTT
CDR3 protein: CSVEDPFGPPGDTQYF

J gene: TRBJ1-2
clone size: many
D gene: .
V gene: TRBV7-2
CDR3 DNA: TGTGCCAGCAGCCGGTGGACAGATAACTATGGCTACACCTTC
CDR3 protein: CASSRWTDNYGYTF

J gene: TRBJ1-1
clone size: .
D gene: .
V gene: TRBV6-2/TRBV6-3
CDR3 DNA: TGTGCCAGCAGTTACTCGAGAGGTAACACTGAAGCTTTCTTT
CDR3 protein: CASSYSRGNTEAFF

J gene: TRBJ2-7
clone size: .
D gene: .
V gene: TRBV24-1
CDR3 DNA: TGTGCCACCAGTGGTTCCGGGATGAACGGCGAGCAGTACTTC
CDR3 protein: CATSGSGMNGEQYF

J gene: TRBJ1-4
clone size: .
D gene: .
V gene: TRBV7-9
CDR3 DNA: TGTGCCAGCAGCTTAGGGCAGGCGTCACTGAGTGAAAAACTGTTTTTT
CDR3 protein: CASSLGQASLSEKLFF

J gene: TRBJ1-3
clone size: .
D gene: .
V gene: TRBV5-5
CDR3 DNA: TGTGCCAGCAGCTCGCCTACTACAGGGACTGGAAACACCATATATTTT
CDR3 protein: CASSSPTTGTGNTIYF

J gene: TRBJ2-5
clone size: .
D gene: .
V gene: TRBV18
CDR3 DNA: TGTGCCAGCTCATCGGGATTACAAGAGACCCAGTACTTC
CDR3 protein: CASSSGLQETQYF

J gene: TRBJ1-3
clone size: .
D gene: TRBD1
V gene: TRBV9
CDR3 DNA: TGTGCCAGCAGCGTGGGGACAGCCTCTGGAAACACCATATATTTT
CDR3 protein: CASSVGTASGNTIYF

J gene: TRBJ1-1
clone size: .
D gene: .
V gene: TRBV7-8
CDR3 DNA: TGTGCCAGCAGCTTAGTAGCAGGGGAAAGCACTGAAGCTTTCTTT
CDR3 protein: CASSLVAGESTEAFF

J gene: TRBJ1-1
clone size: .
D gene: .
V gene: TRBV18
CDR3 DNA: TGTGCCAGCTCACCACCAAGGAGGGGAGAGGACACTGAAGCTTTCTTT
CDR3 protein: CASSPPRRGEDTEAFF

J gene: TRBJ1-1
clone size: .
D gene: .
V gene: TRBV19
CDR3 DNA: TGTGCCAGTAGTTTCGGACAGCGCGGTGTGAAAGCTTTCTTT
CDR3 protein: CASSFGQRGVKAFF

J gene: TRBJ1-2
clone size: .
D gene: .
V gene: TRBV6-1
CDR3 DNA: TGTGCCAGCAGTGACAGGCTAAACTATGGCTACACCTTC
CDR3 protein: CASSDRLNYGYTF

J gene: TRBJ2-7
clone size: .
D gene: TRBD2
V gene: TRBV11-1
CDR3 DNA: TGTGCCAGCAGCCCCGGACTAGCGGGGGGGCAGTACTTC
CDR3 protein: CASSPGLAGGQYF

J gene: TRBJ2-1
clone size: .
D gene: TRBD1
V gene: TRBV19
CDR3 DNA: TGTGCCAGTAGTATAGGAGACAGGGAAAACAATGAGCAGTTCTTC
CDR3 protein: CASSIGDRENNEQFF

J gene: TRBJ2-7
clone size: few
D gene: .
V gene: TRBV10-3
CDR3 DNA: TGTGCCATCAGTGAGGGTCGGGACGAGCAGTACTTC
CDR3 protein: CAISEGRDEQYF

J gene: TRBJ2-3
clone size: .
D gene: .
V gene: TRBV4-2
CDR3 DNA: TGTGCCAGCAGCTCTAGCACAGATACGCAGTATTTT
CDR3 protein: CASSSSTDTQYF

J gene: TRBJ1-5
clone size: .
D gene: .
V gene: TRBV7-2
CDR3 DNA: TGTGCCAGCAGCCGCGAGGGAGCTAGCAATCAGCCCCAGCATTTT
CDR3 protein: CASSREGASNQPQHF

J gene: TRBJ2-2
clone size: .
D gene: TRBD2
V gene: TRBV18
CDR3 DNA: TGTGCCAGCTCCCTCCTCGAAGCGGGGGTAAACACCGGGGAGCTGTTTTTT
CDR3 protein: CASSLLEAGVNTGELFF

J gene: TRBJ1-4
clone size: .
D gene: TRBD1
V gene: TRBV5-4
CDR3 DNA: TGTGCCAGCAGCCTTCAGGGGGGAGAAAAACTGTTTTTT
CDR3 protein: CASSLQGGEKLFF